Presented here are 19 T cell receptor beta chains from one specimen sequenced in a study of blood T cell repertoires in COVID-19. Data came from immunoSEQ multiplex PCR; TCRdb stores just in-frame clones and leaves some out. The data contain under 300,000 clones, roughly 88% of them singletons. Sequenced material: peripheral blood. Source of these receptors: a man in his forties or fifties who had recovered from COVID-19.

J is TRBJ2-2 and V is TRBV25-1, with 11 bases fitting TRBD1. The CDR3 is 16 amino acids. V was pared by 4 bases and J by 5 bases, with 6 bases of the junction left unmatched. CDR1 MGHDK and CDR2 SYGVNS come from the germline V gene. The CDR3 DNA follows: TGTGCCAGCAGTGGAGGACAGGGGGCATGGACCGGGGAGCTGTTTTTT. It translates to CASSGGQGAWTGELFF.

This clone came up once. The gene calls are TRBV27 and TRBJ1-1, with 9 bases fitting TRBD1. Germline-derived CDR1 and CDR2 are MNHEY and SMNVEV (reference sequence). This CDR3 has 15 residues. Trimming cost V 3 bases and J 1 base; bases outside gene matches: 3. The CDR3 loop is CASSFATGGNTEAFF. CDR3 DNA sequence: TGTGCCAGCAGTTTCGCGACAGGGGGGAACACTGAAGCTTTCTTT.

The V gene is TRBV9, the J gene TRBJ2-1; TRBD2 might be the D (6 bases). The germline gives CDR1 SGDLS, CDR2 YYNGEE. CDR3 length: 15 residues. The ends were cut back, 1 base at V and 7 bases at J, with 15 bases in the middle. Here the CDR3 reads CASSVSPGLLNEQFF. The CDR3 DNA reads TGTGCCAGCAGCGTATCCCCGGGACTCCTAAATGAGCAGTTCTTC.

The genes are TRBV11-2 and TRBJ1-5; D remains ambiguous. The CDR3 is 15 amino acids. The ends were cut back, 4 bases at V and 1 base at J, with 11 bases in the middle. Germline values: CDR1 SGHAT, CDR2 FQNNGV. CDR3 amino acids: CASSSGQASNQPQHF. CDR3 DNA: TGTGCCAGCAGCTCTGGTCAGGCGAGCAATCAGCCCCAGCATTTT.

This chain links TRBV5-1 with TRBJ1-1; TRBD1 matches 9 bases. CDR3 size: 13 residues. V lost 6 bases and J lost 7; bases outside the gene matches: 7. Germline V gene sequence: CDR1 SGHRS, CDR2 YFSETQ. CDR3 DNA sequence: TGCGCCAGCACCTTCCTGGGACAGGGTGAAGCTTTCTTT. It translates to CASTFLGQGEAFF.

The V and J genes are TRBV2 and TRBJ1-4; no firm D call. V lost 6 bases, J lost 5 bases, and 13 bases lay in between. The CDR3 consists of 14 residues. Germline V gene sequence: CDR1 SNHLY, CDR2 FYNNEI. The CDR3 DNA reads TGTGCCAGCAGGGACTCCGAGGGCAATGAAAAACTGTTTTTT. This sequence encodes CASRDSEGNEKLFF.

The chain employs TRBV5-4 and TRBJ2-2; 14 bases fit TRBD2. Germline values: CDR1 SGHNT, CDR2 YYREEE (reference sequence). There are 15 residues in the CDR3. The V and J ends lost 5 bases and 6 bases, in that order; junction bases with no gene match: 3. The CDR3 spells CASRQGLAGAGELFF. As DNA, the CDR3 is TGTGCCAGCAGACAGGGACTAGCGGGAGCCGGGGAGCTGTTTTTT.

This clone was observed once. The CDR3 here is CASSRQGTSYEQYF. The CDR3 coding sequence is TGTGCCAGCAGCCGACAGGGGACTTCCTACGAGCAGTACTTC. The chain is built from TRBV7-9 and TRBJ2-7; 8 bases agree with TRBD1. The germline V gene has CDR1 SEHNR and CDR2 FQNEAQ (reference sequence). Germline trimming cut 5 bases from V and 1 base from J; bases unmatched to any gene: 4. The CDR3 is 14 residues long.

The chain joins TRBV30 to TRBJ1-2, with D possibly TRBD1 on 5 matching bases. This CDR3 is built from 14 residues. V was trimmed by 2 bases and J by 2 bases, leaving 12 bases between them. CDR1 and CDR2 (germline): GTSNPN, SVGIG (reference sequence). The CDR3 nucleotides read TGTGCCTGGAGTCGATGGGGCCCAAACTATGGCTACACCTTC. This sequence encodes CAWSRWGPNYGYTF.

J is TRBJ2-1 and V is TRBV30, with D hard to call. The CDR3 covers 12 residues. V was pared by 3 bases and J by 5 bases, with 8 bases between. Per germline, CDR1 GTSNPN and CDR2 SVGIG (reference sequence). The CDR3 region is CAWSKLNNEQFF. CDR3 nucleotides: TGTGCCTGGAGCAAACTCAACAATGAGCAGTTCTTC.

This clone was recorded a few times. V and J are TRBV9 and TRBJ1-2; tentative D call: TRBD1 (5 bases). The V gene lost 0 bases and the J gene lost 4 bases, with 7 bases spanning the gap. The CDR3 is 13 amino acids. CDR1 and CDR2 from the germline V gene are SGDLS and YYNGEE. CDR3 bases: TGTGCCAGCAGCGTAGTAGGGGCCTATGGCTACACCTTC. Its protein is CASSVVGAYGYTF.

The chain employs TRBV2 and TRBJ2-1; TRBD2 aligns across 13 bases. Germline trimming cut 4 bases from V and 13 bases from J; bases unmatched to any gene: 7. Germline values: CDR1 SNHLY, CDR2 FYNNEI. The CDR3 is 14 amino acids. The CDR3 here is CASSGSLAGGPQFF. The CDR3 bases are TGTGCCAGCAGTGGCTCACTAGCGGGAGGGCCACAGTTCTTC.

The J gene is TRBJ1-6, the V gene TRBV5-1, with 10 bases aligning to TRBD1. Germline values: CDR1 SGHRS, CDR2 YFSETQ. The CDR3 sequence is 17 residues long. V lost 5 bases, J lost 1 base, and 6 bases stayed unmatched. CDR3 region: CASRGDRGRSYNSPLHF. CDR3 DNA: TGCGCCAGCAGGGGAGACAGGGGGCGATCCTATAATTCACCCCTCCACTTT.

The chain joins TRBV7-2 to TRBJ1-2, with 8 bases that match TRBD1. The V gene's germline CDR1 is SGHTA and CDR2 FQGNSA. J lost 5 bases, V lost 5 bases, and 10 bases had no gene match. The CDR3 is 15 amino acids. CDR3 bases: TGTGCCAGCAGCAAAGAGACAGGGGTTCGATATGGCTACACCTTC. It yields the protein CASSKETGVRYGYTF.

This chain joins TRBV14 and TRBJ2-5; 10 bases map to TRBD2. In germline, CDR1 is SGHDN, CDR2 FVKESK. The CDR3 runs to 15 residues. V was pared by 3 bases and J by 2 bases, with 3 bases of the junction left unmatched. CDR3 coding DNA: TGTGCCAGCAGCCAGCTAGCGGGGGTACAAGAGACCCAGTACTTC. Residues: CASSQLAGVQETQYF.

The V call is TRBV15, the J call TRBJ2-5, with D maybe TRBD2 (6 bases). The germline CDR1 and CDR2 sequences are LNHNV and YYDKDF (reference sequence). The CDR3 runs 15 residues. V gave up 1 base and J gave up 3 bases, with 12 bases separating them. This chain's CDR3 is CATSRVSGVEETQYF. The CDR3 DNA reads as TGTGCCACCAGCAGAGTCTCGGGGGTTGAAGAGACCCAGTACTTC. Based on the CDR3 plus reference TRBV15 and TRBJ2-5, the full variable domain is DAMVIQNPRYQVTQFGKPVTLSCSQTLNHNVMYWYQQKSSQAPKLLFHYYDKDFNNEADTPDNFQSRRPNTSFCFLDIRSPGLGDTAMYLCATSRVSGVEETQYFGPGTRLLVL.

This chain joins TRBV6-5 and TRBJ1-4; 7 bases agree with TRBD1. The ends lost 8 bases at V and 6 bases at J; junction bases unmatched: 6. The germline CDR1 and CDR2 sequences are MNHEY and SVGAGI. The CDR3 loop spans 13 amino acids. The chain's CDR3 is CASSDRRDEKLFF. As DNA, the CDR3 is TGTGCCAGCTCGGACAGGCGCGATGAAAAACTGTTTTTT.

The chain carries TRBV6-4 and TRBJ2-6; possible D gene TRBD1, 6 bases. The CDR3 has 16 residues. Germline loops: CDR1 MRHNA, CDR2 SNTAGT. V was cut by 5 bases and J by 0 bases, with 11 bases left in between. Here the CDR3 DNA reads TGTGCCAGCAGTTCCGGACAGACCTCTGGGGCCAACGTCCTGACTTTC. This codes for CASSSGQTSGANVLTF.

The CDR3: CASSAIGTGPSGANVLTF. The CDR3 region has the DNA TGTGCCAGCAGCGCCATAGGGACAGGTCCTTCTGGGGCCAACGTCCTGACTTTC. The chain links TRBV5-5 to TRBJ2-6; 8 nucleotides agree with TRBD1. The length of the CDR3 is 18 residues. With V trimmed by 4 bases and J by 1 base, 10 bases remained unmatched. The germline V gene encodes CDR1 SGHKS and CDR2 YYEKEE (reference sequence).